This is a list of T cell receptor beta chains from one sample in a study of T cells in Graves' hyperthyroidism and ophthalmopathy. TCRdb reprocessed the multiplex PCR reads with MiXCR, giving one entry per CDR3 protein. This sample has about 360,000 distinct CDR3 sequences, with approximately 13% found just once. Material: blood. The receptors here all came from a young woman with Graves' hyperthyroidism. Each CDR3 is given with its conserved first and last residue. A D gene is named only where the DNA matches it firmly. Clone size is given for some rows only: seen once, a few or many times, or a class if the clone is expanded.

TGTGCCAGCAGCCGCGGGTCCCACACTGAAGCTTTCTTT	CASSRGSHTEAFF	TRBV6-2/TRBV6-3	many	NA	TRBJ1-1
TGTGCCCGGGATTCACCCCTCCACTTT	CARDSPLHF	TRBV28	many	NA	TRBJ1-6
TGTGCCAGCAGCTTGTGGGCTAGCGAGAGGGATGAGCAGTTCTTC	CASSLWASERDEQFF	TRBV11-1	many	NA	TRBJ2-1
TGTGCCATCAGTGAAACCTTGTGGGGATATGGCTACACCTTC	CAISETLWGYGYTF	TRBV10-3	few	NA	TRBJ1-2
TGTGCCAGCAGCTTAGGCCAGGGGCCCGGGGAGCTGTTTTTT	CASSLGQGPGELFF	TRBV7-6	NA	NA	TRBJ2-2
TGTGCCAGCAGTGAAGAACGGGCGGGGATGAACTACGAGCAGTACTTC	CASSEERAGMNYEQYF	TRBV6-1	NA	NA	TRBJ2-7
TGCGCCAGCAGTGCTGGGCAGCGGGTCGATACGCAGTATTTT	CASSAGQRVDTQYF	TRBV10-2	many	NA	TRBJ2-3
TGTGCCAGCAGCTTTGCGGGGACGGCAGGTGAAAAACTGTTTTTT	CASSFAGTAGEKLFF	TRBV7-2	many	NA	TRBJ1-4
TGTGCCAGCAGTGGGGACAGCTTCTCTGGAAACACCATATATTTT	CASSGDSFSGNTIYF	TRBV2	many	TRBD1	TRBJ1-3
TGCAGTGCCGCAGGGGGCGTTGCAAAGAATGAGCAGTTCTTC	CSAAGGVAKNEQFF	TRBV20-1	many	TRBD1	TRBJ2-1
TGTGCCAGCAGTTTCGCTTCGGATAATTCACCCCTCCACTTT	CASSFASDNSPLHF	TRBV28	many	NA	TRBJ1-6
TGTGCCAGCAGCTTAGGCCAGGGGCTAAGCACAGATACGCAGTATTTT	CASSLGQGLSTDTQYF	TRBV7-8	many	NA	TRBJ2-3
TGTGCCAGCAGCTTAGATAGGGGTGGCTACACCTTC	CASSLDRGGYTF	TRBV11-2	NA	NA	TRBJ1-2
TGTGCCAGCAGCTTAGCGGGACTAGCGGGAGGCCAAGACTTC	CASSLAGLAGGQDF	TRBV7-2	many	TRBD2	TRBJ2-5
TGTGCCAGCAGCCGGGACTCCTCCACAGATACGCAGTATTTT	CASSRDSSTDTQYF	TRBV3-1	many	NA	TRBJ2-3
TGTGCCAGCAGTTACTCCCGGCAGTCCACTGAAGCTTTCTTT	CASSYSRQSTEAFF	TRBV6-2/TRBV6-3	many	NA	TRBJ1-1
TGTGCCAGCAGGGGGAGATCCTCTGGAAACACCATATATTTT	CASRGRSSGNTIYF	TRBV6-1	many	NA	TRBJ1-3